A single sample is the source of the 7 T cell receptor beta chains below, sequenced in a study of T cell responses to AZD1222 COVID-19 vaccine. Assay used: immunoSEQ multiplex PCR; TCRdb lists only in-frame clones, some missing. This sample yields around 130,000 clones, of which around 90% are seen a single time; approximately 3.8% belongs to the top ten. Specimen: peripheral blood, collected 28 days after the second AZD1222 dose. The receptor set was obtained from an adult who received the AZD1222 COVID-19 vaccine.

The CDR3 nucleotides read TGTGCCAGCAGCCCCAACGGGCCGAACACCGGGGAGCTGTTTTTT. This translates into CASSPNGPNTGELFF. The chain employs TRBV7-3 and TRBJ2-2; D unclear. Germline V gene data show CDR1 as SGHTA and CDR2 as FQGTGA. Trimming stripped 5 bases from V and 0 bases from J, with 10 bases between. CDR3 length: 15 amino acids.

The chain has TRBV12-5 and TRBJ1-2, with a possible D match to TRBD1 (6 bases). The CDR3 covers 16 residues. The ends were cut back, 5 bases at V and 2 bases at J, with 18 bases in the middle. The germline V gene encodes CDR1 LGHNT and CDR2 FRNRAP. The CDR3 nucleotides are TGTGCTAGTGGTCCCGGACCAGGGGAGGGGAACTATGGCTACACCTTC. It translates to CASGPGPGEGNYGYTF.

The chain employs TRBV4-3 and TRBJ2-3; D gene ambiguous. V was cut by 0 bases and J by 2 bases, with 6 bases left in between. CDR1 and CDR2 (germline): LGHNA, YSLEER. This CDR3 has 14 residues. CDR3 residues: CASSQESYTDTQYF. The DNA for the CDR3 is TGCGCCAGCAGCCAAGAAAGTTACACAGATACGCAGTATTTT.

V gene TRBV7-2 combines with J gene TRBJ2-2; D possibly uses TRBD1 or TRBD2 (6 bases each). In germline, CDR1 is SGHTA, CDR2 FQGNSA. This CDR3 is 16 amino acids long. With 1 base removed from V and 3 bases from J, the gap between germline ends came to 12 bases. CDR3 residues: CASSLVGGPDTGELFF. CDR3 DNA sequence: TGTGCCAGCAGCTTAGTTGGGGGGCCTGACACCGGGGAGCTGTTTTTT.

The rearrangement links TRBV2 to TRBJ2-1; D gene uncertain. This CDR3 is built from 14 residues. The V gene lost 6 bases and the J gene lost 8 bases, with 17 bases spanning the gap. Germline V gene sequence: CDR1 SNHLY, CDR2 FYNNEI. In DNA, the CDR3 is TGTGCCAGCAGAGAGACATCCGCTGGGCATGAGCAGTTCTTC. Protein: CASRETSAGHEQFF.

The chain uses TRBV21-1 and TRBJ2-3; TRBD1 was called by the table and not checked on the DNA. TRBV21-1 counts as a pseudogene. This CDR3 contains 17 residues. In DNA form, the CDR3 reads TGTGCCAGCAGCAGACGTATGGACAGGGTGGGAGCAGATACGCAGTATTTT. Translating gives CASSRRMDRVGADTQYF.

The CDR3 loop is CASRGLYDTGELFF. The CDR3 coding sequence is TGTGCCAGCAGGGGACTCTATGACACCGGGGAGCTGTTTTTT. The chain joins TRBV2 to TRBJ2-2, with D maybe TRBD2 (6 bases). The CDR3 spans 14 residues. Between the trimmed V and J ends, which lost 6 bases and 3 bases, there was a span of 11 bases. The germline gives CDR1 SNHLY, CDR2 FYNNEI.